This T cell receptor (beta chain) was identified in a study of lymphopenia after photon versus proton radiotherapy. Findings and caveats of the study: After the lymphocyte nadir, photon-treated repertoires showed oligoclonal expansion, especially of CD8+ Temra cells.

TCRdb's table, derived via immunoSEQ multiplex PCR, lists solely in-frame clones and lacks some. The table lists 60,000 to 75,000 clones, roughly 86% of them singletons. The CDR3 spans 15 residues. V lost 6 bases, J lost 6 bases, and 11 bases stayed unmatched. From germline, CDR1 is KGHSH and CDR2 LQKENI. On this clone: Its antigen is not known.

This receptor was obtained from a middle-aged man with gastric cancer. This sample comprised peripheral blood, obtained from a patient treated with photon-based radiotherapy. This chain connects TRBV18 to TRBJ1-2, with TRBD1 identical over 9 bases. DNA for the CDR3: TGTGCCAGCTCGCGGAGACAGGGGGTGGTCCATGGCTACACCTTC. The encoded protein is CASSRRQGVVHGYTF.